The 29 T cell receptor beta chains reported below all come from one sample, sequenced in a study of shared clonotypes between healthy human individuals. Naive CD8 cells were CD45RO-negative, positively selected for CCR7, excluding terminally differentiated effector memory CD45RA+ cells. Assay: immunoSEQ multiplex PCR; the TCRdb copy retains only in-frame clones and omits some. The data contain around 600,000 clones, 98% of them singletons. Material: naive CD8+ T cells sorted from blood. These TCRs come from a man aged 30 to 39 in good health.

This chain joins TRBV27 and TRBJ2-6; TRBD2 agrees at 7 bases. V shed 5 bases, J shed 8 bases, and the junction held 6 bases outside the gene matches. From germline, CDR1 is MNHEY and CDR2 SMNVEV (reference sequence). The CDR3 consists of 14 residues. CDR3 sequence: CASSPWGGPNVLTF. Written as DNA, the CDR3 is TGTGCCAGCAGTCCCTGGGGAGGGCCCAACGTCCTGACTTTC.

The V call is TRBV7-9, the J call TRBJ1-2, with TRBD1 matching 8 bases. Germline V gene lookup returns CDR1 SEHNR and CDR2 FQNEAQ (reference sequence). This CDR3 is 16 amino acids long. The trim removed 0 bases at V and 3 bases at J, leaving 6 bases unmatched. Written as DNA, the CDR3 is TGTGCCAGCAGCTTAGCCGGACAGGGAGCCTACTATGGCTACACCTTC. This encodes CASSLAGQGAYYGYTF.

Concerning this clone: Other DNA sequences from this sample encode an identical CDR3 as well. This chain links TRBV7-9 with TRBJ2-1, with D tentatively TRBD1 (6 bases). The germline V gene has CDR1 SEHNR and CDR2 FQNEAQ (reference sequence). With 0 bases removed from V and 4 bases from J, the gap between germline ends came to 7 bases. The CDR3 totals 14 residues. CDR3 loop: CASSLAGAYNEQFF. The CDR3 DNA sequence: TGTGCCAGCAGCTTAGCGGGGGCTTACAATGAGCAGTTCTTC.

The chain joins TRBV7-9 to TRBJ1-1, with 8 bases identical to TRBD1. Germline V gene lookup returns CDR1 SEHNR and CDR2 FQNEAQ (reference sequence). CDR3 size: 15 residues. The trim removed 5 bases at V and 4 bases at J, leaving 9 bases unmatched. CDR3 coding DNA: TGTGCCAGCAGCATACCTCGGACAGGGCGCACTGAAGCTTTCTTT. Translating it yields CASSIPRTGRTEAFF.

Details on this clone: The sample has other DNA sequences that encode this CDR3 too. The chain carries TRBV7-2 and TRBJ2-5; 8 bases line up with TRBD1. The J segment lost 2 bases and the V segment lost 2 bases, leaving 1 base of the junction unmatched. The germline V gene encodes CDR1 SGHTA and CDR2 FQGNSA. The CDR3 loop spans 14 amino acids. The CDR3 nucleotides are TGTGCCAGCAGCTTAACAGGGGGGCAAGAGACCCAGTACTTC. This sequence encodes CASSLTGGQETQYF.

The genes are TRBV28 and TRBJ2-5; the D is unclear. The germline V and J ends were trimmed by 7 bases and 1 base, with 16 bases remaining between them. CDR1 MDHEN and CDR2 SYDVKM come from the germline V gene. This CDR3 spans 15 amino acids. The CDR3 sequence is CASNSRSLFQETQYF. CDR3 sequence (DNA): TGTGCCAGCAACTCAAGGAGCCTGTTCCAAGAGACCCAGTACTTC.

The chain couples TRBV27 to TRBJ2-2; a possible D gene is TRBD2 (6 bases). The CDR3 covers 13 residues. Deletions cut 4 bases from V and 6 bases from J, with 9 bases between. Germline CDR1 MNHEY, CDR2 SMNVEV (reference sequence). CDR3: CASSSTSPGELFF. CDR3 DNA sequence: TGTGCCAGCAGTTCTACTAGCCCCGGGGAGCTGTTTTTT.

CDR3 region: CASSLRNRNYQPQHF. DNA for the CDR3: TGTGCCAGCAGTTTACGGAACAGGAATTATCAGCCCCAGCATTTT. The J gene is TRBJ1-5, the V gene TRBV28; TRBD1 is a possible D gene (5 bases). Trimming removed 2 bases from V and 5 bases from J, with 13 bases in between. This CDR3 has 15 amino acids. CDR1 is MDHEN and CDR2 is SYDVKM in the germline V gene.

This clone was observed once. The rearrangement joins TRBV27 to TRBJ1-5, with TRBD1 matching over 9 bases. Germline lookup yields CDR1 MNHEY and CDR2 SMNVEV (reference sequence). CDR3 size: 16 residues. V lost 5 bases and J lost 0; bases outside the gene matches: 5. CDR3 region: CASSSGTGYSNQPQHF. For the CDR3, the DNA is TGTGCCAGCAGTAGCGGGACAGGGTATAGCAATCAGCCCCAGCATTTT.

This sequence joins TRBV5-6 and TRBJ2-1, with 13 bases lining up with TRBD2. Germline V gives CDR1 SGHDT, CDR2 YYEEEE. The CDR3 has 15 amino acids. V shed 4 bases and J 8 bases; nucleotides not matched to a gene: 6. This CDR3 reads CASSRRLAGGHEQFF. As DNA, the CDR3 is TGTGCCAGCAGCCGTCGACTAGCGGGAGGCCATGAGCAGTTCTTC.

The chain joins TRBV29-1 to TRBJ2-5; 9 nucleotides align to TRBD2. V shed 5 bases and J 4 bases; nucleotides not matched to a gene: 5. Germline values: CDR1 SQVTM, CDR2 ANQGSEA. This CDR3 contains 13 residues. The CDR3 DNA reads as TGCAGCGTTCGTCTAGCGGGATCAGAGACCCAGTACTTC. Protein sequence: CSVRLAGSETQYF.

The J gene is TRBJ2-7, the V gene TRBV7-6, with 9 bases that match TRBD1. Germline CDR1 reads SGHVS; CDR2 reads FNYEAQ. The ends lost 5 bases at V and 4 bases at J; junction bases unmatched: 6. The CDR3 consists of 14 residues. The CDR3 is CASSRTGVGYEQYF. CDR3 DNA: TGTGCCAGCAGCCGGACAGGGGTTGGGTACGAGCAGTACTTC. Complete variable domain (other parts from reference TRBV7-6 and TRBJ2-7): GAGVSQSPRYKVTKRGQDVALRCDPISGHVSLYWYRQALGQGPEFLTYFNYEAQQDKSGLPNDRFSAERPEGSISTLTIQRTEQRDSAMYRCASSRTGVGYEQYFGPGTRLTVT.

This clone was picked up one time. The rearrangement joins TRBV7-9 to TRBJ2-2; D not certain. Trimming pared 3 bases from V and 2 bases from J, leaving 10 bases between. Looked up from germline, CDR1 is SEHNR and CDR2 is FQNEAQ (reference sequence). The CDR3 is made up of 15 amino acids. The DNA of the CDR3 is TGTGCCAGCAGCTTGACTTCCGAAAACACCGGGGAGCTGTTTTTT. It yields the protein CASSLTSENTGELFF.

The CDR3 DNA follows: TGTGCCACGAGGGGCACAGATACGCAGTATTTT. Amino acids: CATRGTDTQYF. The chain uses TRBV7-9 and TRBJ2-3, with a weak D call TRBD2 (5 bases). This CDR3 region has 11 residues. Germline V gene sequence: CDR1 SEHNR, CDR2 FQNEAQ (reference sequence). The ends were cut back, 10 bases at V and 1 base at J, with 6 bases in the middle.

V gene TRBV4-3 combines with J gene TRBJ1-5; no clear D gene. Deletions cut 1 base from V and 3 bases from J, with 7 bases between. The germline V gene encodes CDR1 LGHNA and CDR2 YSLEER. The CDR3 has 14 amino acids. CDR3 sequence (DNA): TGCGCCAGCAGCCAAGGCCTGGTCAATCAGCCCCAGCATTTT. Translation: CASSQGLVNQPQHF.

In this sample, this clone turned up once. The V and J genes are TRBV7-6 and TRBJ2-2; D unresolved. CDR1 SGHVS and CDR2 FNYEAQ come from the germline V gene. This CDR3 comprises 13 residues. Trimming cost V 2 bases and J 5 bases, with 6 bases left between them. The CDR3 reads CASSLTGTGELFF. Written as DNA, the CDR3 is TGTGCCAGCAGCTTAACTGGGACCGGGGAGCTGTTTTTT.

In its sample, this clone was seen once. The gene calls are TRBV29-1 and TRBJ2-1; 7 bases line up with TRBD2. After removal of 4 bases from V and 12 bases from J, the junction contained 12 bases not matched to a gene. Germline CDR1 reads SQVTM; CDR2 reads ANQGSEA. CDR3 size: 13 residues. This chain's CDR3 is CSVGLADSEGQFF. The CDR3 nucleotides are TGCAGCGTTGGGCTAGCGGACTCCGAGGGGCAGTTCTTC.

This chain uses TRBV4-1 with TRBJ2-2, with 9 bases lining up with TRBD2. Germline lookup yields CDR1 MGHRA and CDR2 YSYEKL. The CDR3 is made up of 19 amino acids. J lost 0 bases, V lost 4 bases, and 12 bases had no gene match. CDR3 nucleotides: TGCGCCAGCAGCCTCCAGGCCCTAGCGGGAATGGCGAACACCGGGGAGCTGTTTTTT. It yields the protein CASSLQALAGMANTGELFF.

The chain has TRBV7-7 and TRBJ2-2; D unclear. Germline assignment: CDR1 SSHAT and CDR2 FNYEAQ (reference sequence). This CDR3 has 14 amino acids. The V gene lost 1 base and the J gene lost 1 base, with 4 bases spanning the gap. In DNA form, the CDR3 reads TGTGCCAGCAGCTTAGGGGTGAACACCGGGGAGCTGTTTTTT. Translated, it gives CASSLGVNTGELFF.

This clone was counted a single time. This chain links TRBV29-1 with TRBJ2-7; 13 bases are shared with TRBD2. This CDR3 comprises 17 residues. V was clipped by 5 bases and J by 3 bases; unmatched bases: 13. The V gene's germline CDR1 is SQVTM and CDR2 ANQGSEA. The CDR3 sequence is CSVKWTSGSINVYEQYF. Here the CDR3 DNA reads TGCAGCGTTAAGTGGACTAGCGGGAGCATTAACGTCTACGAGCAGTACTTC.

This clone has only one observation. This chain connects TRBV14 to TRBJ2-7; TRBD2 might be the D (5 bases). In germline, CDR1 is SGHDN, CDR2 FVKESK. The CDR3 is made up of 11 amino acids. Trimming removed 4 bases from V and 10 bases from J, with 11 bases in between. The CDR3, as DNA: TGTGCCAGCAGCCTCGGGATGGACCAGTACTTC. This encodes CASSLGMDQYF.

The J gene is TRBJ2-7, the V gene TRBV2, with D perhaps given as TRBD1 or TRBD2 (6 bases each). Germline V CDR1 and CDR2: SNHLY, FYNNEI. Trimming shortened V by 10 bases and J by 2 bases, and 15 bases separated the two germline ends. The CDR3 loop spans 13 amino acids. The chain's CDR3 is CATLRGVTYEQYF. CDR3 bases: TGTGCCACACTAAGGGGGGTCACCTACGAGCAGTACTTC. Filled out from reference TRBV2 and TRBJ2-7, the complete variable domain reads EPEVTQTPSHQVTQMGQEVILRCVPISNHLYFYWYRQILGQKVEFLVSFYNNEISEKSEIFDDQFSVERPDGSNFTLKIRSTKLEDSAMYFCATLRGVTYEQYFGPGTRLTVT.

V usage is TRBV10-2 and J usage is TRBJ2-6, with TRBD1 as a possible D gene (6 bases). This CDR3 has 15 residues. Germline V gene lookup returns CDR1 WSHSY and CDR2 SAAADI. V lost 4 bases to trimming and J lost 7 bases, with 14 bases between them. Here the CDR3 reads CASSVGAQGANVLTF. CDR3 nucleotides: TGCGCCAGCAGTGTGGGGGCGCAGGGAGCCAACGTCCTGACTTTC.

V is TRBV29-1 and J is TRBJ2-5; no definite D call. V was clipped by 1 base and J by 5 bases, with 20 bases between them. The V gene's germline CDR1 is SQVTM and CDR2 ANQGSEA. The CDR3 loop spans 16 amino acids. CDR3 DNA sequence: TGCAGCGTTGAAGGCGAGTTGGCGGATTCGAGGGAGACCCAGTACTTC. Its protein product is CSVEGELADSRETQYF.

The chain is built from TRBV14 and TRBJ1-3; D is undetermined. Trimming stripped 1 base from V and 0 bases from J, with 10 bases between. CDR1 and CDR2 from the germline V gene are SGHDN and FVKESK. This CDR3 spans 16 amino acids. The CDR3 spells CASSQVGGFSGNTIYF. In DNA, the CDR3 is TGTGCCAGCAGCCAAGTTGGTGGGTTCTCTGGAAACACCATATATTTT.

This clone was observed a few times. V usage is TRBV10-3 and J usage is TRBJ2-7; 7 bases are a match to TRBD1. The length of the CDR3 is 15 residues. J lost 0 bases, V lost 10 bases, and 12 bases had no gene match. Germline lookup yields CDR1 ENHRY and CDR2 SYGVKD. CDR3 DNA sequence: TGTGCCACTACATCCCGGGACAGCAGCTCCTACGAGCAGTACTTC. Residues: CATTSRDSSSYEQYF.

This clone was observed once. CDR3 in amino acids: CAIRDGQGEAFF. Here the CDR3 DNA reads TGTGCCATCAGAGATGGACAGGGTGAAGCTTTCTTT. The gene calls are TRBV10-3 and TRBJ1-1; TRBD1 matches at 8 bases. V gave up 6 bases and J gave up 7 bases; unmatched junction bases: 4. The CDR3 consists of 12 residues. Germline V gene sequence: CDR1 ENHRY, CDR2 SYGVKD.

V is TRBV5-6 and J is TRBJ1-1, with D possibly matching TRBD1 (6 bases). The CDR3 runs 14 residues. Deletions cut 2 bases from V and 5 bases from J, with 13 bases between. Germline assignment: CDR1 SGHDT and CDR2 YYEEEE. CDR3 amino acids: CASSFFQGLTEAFF. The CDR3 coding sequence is TGTGCCAGCAGCTTCTTCCAGGGGTTGACTGAAGCTTTCTTT.

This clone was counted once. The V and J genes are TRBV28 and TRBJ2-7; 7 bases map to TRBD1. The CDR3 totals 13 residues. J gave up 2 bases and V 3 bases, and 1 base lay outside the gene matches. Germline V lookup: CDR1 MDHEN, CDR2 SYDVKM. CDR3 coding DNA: TGTGCCAGCAGTTTCGGGACAGCCTACGAGCAGTACTTC. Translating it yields CASSFGTAYEQYF.